The clone carrying this T cell receptor (beta chain) has at least ten counts. Antigen: not known. Using a J-beta primer mix together with a sample-barcoded 5' primer, a second PCR was run for roughly 6 to 11 cycles. Each cDNA molecule, via a template-switch adaptor with 12 random nucleotides, was tagged. TCRdb independently ran MiXCR on the 5' RACE reads; one entry per CDR3 protein. This table has around 900,000 distinct CDR3 sequences, about 30% appearing once. This entry belongs to a study of blood T cells in healthy people across ages. Study at large: Roughly one uniquely barcoded beta molecule per two T cells was captured. Broader study findings: Donor CMV status, an unknown factor, possibly confounded changes in expanded clonotypes.

Total RNA, at least 5 micrograms per sample, came from PBMCs. CDR3 size: 13 residues. Germline V lookup: CDR1 MNHEY, CDR2 SVGEGT. V dropped 7 bases and J dropped 3 bases, with 13 bases sitting between them. This receptor was taken from a woman aged 80 or over in good health. The sample taken for sequencing was blood. This chain joins TRBV6-2 or TRBV6-3 and TRBJ2-7, with a possible D match to TRBD1 (7 bases). The CDR3 loop is CASIGRDSYEQYF. The CDR3 nucleotides are TGTGCCAGCATTGGGCGGGACAGCTACGAGCAGTACTTC.